This note documents a single T cell receptor (beta chain) sequence. This receptor's antigen is unknown. Base-call qualities are not available, and no considerably larger clone is one nucleotide away. The cohort was made up of approximately 700 healthy bone marrow donors. At the time of sampling, every cohort member was nominally healthy, though immune exposures that went unrecorded were likely present. The donor was CMV seropositive and was included in the group of 270 or so seropositive cohort members. A peripheral blood sample was provided by each donor, and peripheral blood mononuclear cells were used for TCR beta sequencing. Genomic DNA was extracted from the blood cell samples with the Qiagen DNeasy Blood Extraction Kit. This entry is derived from a study of cytomegalovirus exposure and HLA in healthy donors (dated by TCRdb to about 2017). About the full investigation: An earlier analysis of approximately 550 of the donors reported approximately 270 Gb of sequence data and roughly 100 million unique TCR beta sequences from some 180 million T cells. Several DR-DQ haplotypes were handled as single units for association and clustering because linkage in the cohort was strong. A later genetic analysis took genome-wide SNP genotypes for about three fifths of the roughly 700 donors and used that subset as a discovery cohort. Roughly 300 gigabases of sequencing data and around 90 million unique TCR sequences made up an early release that covered approximately 700 HLA-typed donors. Every discovery cohort repertoire had been produced on one sequencing platform. The later analysis used no new phenotypic data to find candidate immune exposures, relying instead on TCR beta sequences and their occurrence across donors. The number of typed donors differed by locus: 629-630 for A, B, C, DRB1 and DQB1; some 500 for DQA1; approximately 600 for DPA1; and about 450 for DPB1. In an earlier analysis of roughly 600 of the donors, high-throughput TCR beta sequencing was used to judge whether each TCR beta V gene segment behaved as functional or pseudogenic. Besides the first cohort of approximately 670 subjects, a separate validation cohort made up of roughly 120 different subjects was used. HLA typing covered class I and class II loci at four-digit resolution. The study aimed to test whether signatures of past pathogen exposure could be identified by cataloging public T cell receptors. The study combined high-throughput TCR immunosequencing, statistical association of individual TCRs with disease status, and machine learning to predict cytomegalovirus infection status. Of the 350 to 450 genotyped donors, 81% were placed in the genetic ancestry cluster associated with self-reported Caucasian donors. Donor age, sex, ethnicity and CMV serostatus were compiled alongside the repertoire data. The study profiled the T cell repertoires of more than 500 subjects by immunosequencing and related them to cytomegalovirus serostatus. To study patterns of TCR occurrence, a later analysis re-analyzed previously published TCR beta repertoires from around 700 donors and added high-resolution HLA genotyping. On average, 235,054 unique TCR beta nucleotide sequences were sequenced per donor among 398 genotyped donors of the cohort, with roughly 20% of those sequences being non-productive. Results the study describes overall, beyond this receptor: The authors suggested that the approach could potentially be generalized to other disease states and immunological phenotypes. CMV serostatus was the only immune exposure information available for the cohort. A further reported finding was that TCR beta sequences accurately predicted the HLA-A and HLA-B alleles for most subjects in the first cohort. In vitro tests confirmed that a few of the cytomegalovirus-associated TCR beta chains recognize cytomegalovirus antigens. In this cohort, only TCR beta chains were sequenced, and detectable features were limited by the absence of alpha or paired-chain data. A later analysis found that HLA-associated TCR beta chains were more clonally expanded and had lower generation probabilities than equally common non-associated chains. In a later genetic analysis, a missense DCLRE1C variant was associated with V-gene and J-gene trimming of TCR beta chains, and the association was replicated in an independent cohort. According to a later genetic analysis, donors in an Asian-associated ancestry cluster had fewer N-insertions in productive TCRs than the roughly 670-donor mean. Across donors, most TCR sequences were observed very rarely, whereas some public TCRs were present in many individuals. Because some donors lacked HLA typing at each locus, the association tests relied only on the typed subset. Linkage disequilibrium might explain the correlated functional status among segregating V segments, but an unknown experimental factor could not be excluded. The earlier analysis of approximately 590 of the donors excluded seventeen rarely observed V segments, including chromosome 9 orphons, because counts were too low. In a later analysis, the rate of TCR association differed among HLA loci, with DRB1 alleles having the most associated TCRs and HLA-C alleles having the fewest. Sequencing depth was assumed to be roughly uniform across donors in the presence/absence analyses, though that assumption may not hold. The 87-base-pair reads could not distinguish some IMGT-functional V segments, including TRBV6-2 and TRBV6-3, so those segments were excluded. In an earlier analysis of some 550 of the donors, most TCR beta V segments were observed in productive rearrangements about 87% or about 30% of the time, broadly matching IMGT annotations. At a false discovery rate of 0.05, a later analysis linked fewer than 20,000 TCR beta sequences to specific HLA alleles. When HLA alleles, especially DR and DQ, strongly co-occurred, attributing TCR associations to individual alleles was difficult. In the study, 150 to 200 TCR beta chains were listed as associated with cytomegalovirus. A later analysis reported that several top co-occurrence clusters appeared linked to parvovirus B19, influenza, CMV and Epstein-Barr virus. In both the original and validation cohorts, the classifier was reported to diagnose cytomegalovirus status with high specificity and sensitivity. In a later analysis, most CMV-associated TCR beta chains were found to appear HLA-restricted, with HLA associations seemingly driven largely by CMV exposure. A cluster of highly shared sequence variants was judged likely to be a technical artifact of the sequencing pipeline.

The library was obtained by the immunoSEQ multiplex PCR assay. For the multiplex PCR, a mixture combining 60 forward primers for TCR Vbeta segments and 13 reverse primers for TCR Jbeta segments was used. The CDR3 region of rearranged TCR beta genes was amplified from genomic DNA by a multiplex PCR assay. The amplified TCR beta libraries were sequenced on the Illumina HiSeq System as 87-base-pair reads. Per the original workflow: A later analysis counted 65 million to 90 million unique TCR beta chains across the roughly 700 repertoires, and some 11 million of these chains were shared by at least two donors. Raw reads were error-corrected and collapsed into unique sequences with a nearest-neighbor algorithm that merged closely related sequences to remove PCR and sequencing errors. V, D and J gene segments were assigned by aligning CDR3 sequences to IMGT reference sequences. Each retained sequence needed at least a six-nucleotide match to both a V gene segment and a J gene segment. Rearrangements were classified as productive when the CDR3 lacked stop codons and remained in frame with V and J, and all other rearrangements were classified as non-productive. CDR3 was defined by IMGT convention, running from the second conserved V-encoded cysteine to the conserved J-encoded phenylalanine. Sequences without an unambiguous match to a single V gene segment were excluded from the earlier analysis of a few hundred of the donors. In an earlier analysis of about 590 of the donors, a V segment was called functional when productive rearrangements were above 56.7%, and segregating when the standard deviation between donors exceeded 5%. A statistical classification framework was built for diagnosing cytomegalovirus status from the catalog of TCR beta chain sequences. A later analysis assigned V and J genes by comparing TCR nucleotide sequences with IMGT/GENE-DB human TR gene sequences. In a later analysis, CDR3 sequences and most-parsimonious VDJ recombination scenarios were assigned using the TCRdist pipeline. In a later analysis, every TCR beta chain was defined by the combination of its CDR3 amino acid sequence and its V-gene family, and reads without a unique V-gene family were dropped. A later analysis removed 592 highly shared, low-generation-probability nucleotide sequences to deal with suspected cross-contamination and a sequencing artifact. For each public chain, a later analysis derived a clonal expansion index from normalized ranks of inferred template counts within each repertoire. In a later analysis, generation probabilities were computed with a VDJ recombination model fitted to out-of-frame rearrangements, and the resulting probabilities were checked against IGoR. Hypergeometric tests were used in a later analysis to score TCR-TCR, TCR-HLA and TCR-CMV co-occurrence, with a repertoire-size bias correction applied to the TCR pairs. In a later analysis, false discovery rates were estimated by permuting HLA or CMV assignments 20 times. In a later analysis, co-occurring TCRs were grouped using DBSCAN, with TCRdist sequence similarity added in when clustering inside HLA-allele-positive subsets. Repertoires with fewer than 30,000 or more than 120,000 public chains, plus five repertoires with anomalous nucleotide sharing, were excluded from co-occurrence clustering. Held by TCRdb, this immuneACCESS table contains in-frame sequences only and omits some clones. Under half of the omission traces to an unresolved V gene where checked; the cause of the rest is unknown. That table furnishes V, J and clone size, whereas the DNA furnished D and trimming. The sample table holds about 160,000 clones, of which 70% to 80% were seen once. In total, the top ten clones hold 2% to 2.5% of the sample.

CDR1 and CDR2 are drawn from the germline V gene (reference sequence): LNHDA, SQIVND. The CDR3 goes from the cysteine to the phenylalanine over 13 residues. Only CDR3 DNA is held: 39 bases, read in frame from base 1. V loses 4 bases at its end and J loses 7 bases; junction bases beyond the gene matches: 6. Sequencing was carried out using PBMCs. The clonotype comes from a man aged 50 or older in good health and CMV-seropositive. This receptor chain uses TRBV19 and TRBJ2-7, with 8 central nucleotides matching TRBD1. The nucleotide sequence is given as TGTGCCAGTAGTAACCAGGGGGCTCGGGAGCAGTACTTC. Translation gives CASSNQGAREQYF.